What follows is one TCR beta chain and its context. The source of the sample is a study of blood T cell repertoires in COVID-19. Study-level background: The United States, Italy and Spain provided the acute and convalescent COVID-19 samples.

In the original processing: How many nucleated cells were present was estimated from reference gene primer amplification. Only in-frame clones appear in the TCRdb table, and some are missing; sequencing was by immunoSEQ multiplex PCR. The DNA was the basis for D and trimming; V, J and clone size are from that table. The table includes 300,000 or so clones, around nine tenths detected once. The CDR3 consists of 14 residues. The V end was cut by 2 bases, the J end by 5 bases, with 10 bases between. The germline CDR1 and CDR2 sequences are SGHRS and YFSETQ. The source is a man aged 65 to 85 with acute or convalescent COVID-19. The chain links TRBV5-1 to TRBJ2-2; possibly TRBD1 for D (6 bases). The source material was peripheral blood. CDR3 amino acids: CASSFHRVTGELFF. CDR3 DNA sequence: TGCGCCAGCAGCTTTCACAGGGTTACCGGGGAGCTGTTTTTT.